This T cell receptor beta chain is from a study of blood T cells in healthy people across ages. About the study: For every two T cells, template switching captured about one barcoded beta molecule. Study-wide results and limits: Naive CD4+ cells and diversity were both higher in long-lived donors than in aged donors. While age rose, TCR beta diversity per million T cells dropped in a roughly linear way. The diversity estimates, figures obtained from one million T cells, were considered underestimates.

Regarding this clonotype: What it binds is not known.

Germline V gene data show CDR1 as MDHEN and CDR2 as SYDVKM. After removal of 6 bases from V and 4 bases from J, the junction contained 13 bases not matched to a gene. The CDR3 covers 16 residues. A second about 7 to 11 cycle PCR used barcoded and J-beta primers. TCRdb called the 5' RACE reads again in MiXCR, with one record for every CDR3 protein. The repertoire holds 1.5 million to 1.9 million distinct CDR3 sequences, about 45% seen once, with 4% in the top ten. This rearrangement joins TRBV28 to TRBJ2-3; 7 bases fit TRBD2. The source is a woman between 18 and 29 years old in good health. Sample: blood. The CDR3, as DNA: TGTGCCAGCAGGGGTGATGGGGGGGGAGAGGCAGATACGCAGTATTTT. Residues: CASRGDGGGEADTQYF.